Listed below are T cell receptor beta chains from one sample, sequenced in a study of OX40 agonist ivuxolimab in advanced cancers. Libraries were prepared by immunoSEQ multiplex PCR; TCRdb keeps only in-frame clonotypes and omits some of them. The sample lists around 46,000 clones, roughly 90% occurring once. Sequenced material: CD4+ or CD8+ T cells sorted from blood, taken in a trial of the OX40 agonist ivuxolimab. The receptors here all came from an adult with an advanced solid tumor such as melanoma, head and neck, liver or kidney cancer. Each CDR3 is given with its conserved first and last residue. Each record gives: V gene, J gene, CDR3 protein.

v_gene: TRBV20-1
j_gene: TRBJ1-2
CDR3aa: CSVRVGYTF

v_gene: TRBV6-1
j_gene: TRBJ2-7
CDR3aa: CASAIRADSSYEQYF

v_gene: TRBV5-1
j_gene: TRBJ2-7
CDR3aa: CASSSVSVYEQYF

v_gene: TRBV23-1
j_gene: TRBJ1-5
CDR3aa: CASGRGRWDNQPQHF

v_gene: TRBV6-5
j_gene: TRBJ2-7
CDR3aa: CASSYLQDSYEQYF

v_gene: TRBV19
j_gene: TRBJ1-2
CDR3aa: CASLAWDYGYTF

v_gene: TRBV28
j_gene: TRBJ1-4
CDR3aa: CATQGKIRLNEKLFF

v_gene: TRBV4-3
j_gene: TRBJ1-2
CDR3aa: CASSLGGYGYGYTF

v_gene: TRBV2
j_gene: TRBJ2-7
CDR3aa: CASSVRSAREEISYEQYF

v_gene: TRBV13
j_gene: TRBJ2-7
CDR3aa: CASSLAVTGTGAYEQYF

v_gene: TRBV30
j_gene: TRBJ2-4
CDR3aa: CAWRDVLAKNIQYF

v_gene: TRBV15
j_gene: TRBJ2-3
CDR3aa: CATSSSTDTQYF

v_gene: TRBV18
j_gene: TRBJ1-4
CDR3aa: CASSPWTGGMNEKLFF

v_gene: TRBV5-1
j_gene: TRBJ1-3
CDR3aa: CASSLGTSGDTIYF

v_gene: TRBV13
j_gene: TRBJ2-1
CDR3aa: CASSLLYNEQFF

v_gene: TRBV28
j_gene: TRBJ2-7
CDR3aa: CASSFRTGAVVEQYF

v_gene: TRBV19
j_gene: TRBJ2-3
CDR3aa: CASSTWGRDGSDTQYF

v_gene: TRBV5-1
j_gene: TRBJ1-1
CDR3aa: CASSFRGNTEAFF

v_gene: TRBV27
j_gene: TRBJ2-2
CDR3aa: CASSIGTDGSGELFF

v_gene: TRBV6-5
j_gene: TRBJ2-7
CDR3aa: CASSYSGTDEQYF

v_gene: TRBV5-6
j_gene: TRBJ2-2
CDR3aa: CASRVQGYTGELFF

v_gene: TRBV9
j_gene: TRBJ2-2
CDR3aa: CASSVTGGFDTGELFF

v_gene: TRBV6-5
j_gene: TRBJ1-6
CDR3aa: CASSYAGLEGSPLHF

v_gene: TRBV28
j_gene: -
CDR3aa: CASTGRDRSYEQYF

v_gene: TRBV7-8
j_gene: TRBJ1-4
CDR3aa: CASSLTFGTGVWGEKLFF

v_gene: TRBV4-3
j_gene: TRBJ2-7
CDR3aa: CASSQGDRYEQYF

v_gene: TRBV5-1
j_gene: TRBJ2-5
CDR3aa: CASSLPGQGIETQYF

v_gene: TRBV7-9
j_gene: TRBJ2-7
CDR3aa: CASSRNPDRGEQYF

v_gene: TRBV19
j_gene: TRBJ2-2
CDR3aa: CASSTGGLGELFF

v_gene: TRBV30
j_gene: TRBJ2-4
CDR3aa: CAWRGVLAKNIQYF

v_gene: TRBV13
j_gene: TRBJ1-1
CDR3aa: CASSLGFPSTEAFF

v_gene: TRBV7-2
j_gene: TRBJ2-7
CDR3aa: CASSLSAGAVVSEQYF

v_gene: TRBV18
j_gene: TRBJ2-5
CDR3aa: CASSPGTSGQETQYF

v_gene: TRBV7-9
j_gene: TRBJ1-1
CDR3aa: CASSPDRVGWTEAFF

v_gene: TRBV27
j_gene: TRBJ2-1
CDR3aa: CASSYGTGFWGQFF

v_gene: TRBV9
j_gene: TRBJ2-1
CDR3aa: CASSVGTSPYNEQFF

v_gene: TRBV7-2
j_gene: TRBJ2-1
CDR3aa: CASNDRDTYNEQFF

v_gene: TRBV27
j_gene: TRBJ2-3
CDR3aa: CASSLIQSSTDTQYF

v_gene: TRBV7-9
j_gene: TRBJ1-6
CDR3aa: CASSLERYLHF

v_gene: TRBV7-9
j_gene: TRBJ2-1
CDR3aa: CASSFPQGDVEQFF

v_gene: TRBV28
j_gene: TRBJ1-5
CDR3aa: CASIEWGSNQPQHF

v_gene: TRBV7-9
j_gene: TRBJ2-7
CDR3aa: CASSLLGMGLEQYF

v_gene: TRBV2
j_gene: TRBJ1-6
CDR3aa: CASSDNRGNSPLHF

v_gene: TRBV9
j_gene: -
CDR3aa: CASSVSASGTYEQYF

v_gene: TRBV11-2
j_gene: TRBJ2-2
CDR3aa: CASSLGQGYTGELFF